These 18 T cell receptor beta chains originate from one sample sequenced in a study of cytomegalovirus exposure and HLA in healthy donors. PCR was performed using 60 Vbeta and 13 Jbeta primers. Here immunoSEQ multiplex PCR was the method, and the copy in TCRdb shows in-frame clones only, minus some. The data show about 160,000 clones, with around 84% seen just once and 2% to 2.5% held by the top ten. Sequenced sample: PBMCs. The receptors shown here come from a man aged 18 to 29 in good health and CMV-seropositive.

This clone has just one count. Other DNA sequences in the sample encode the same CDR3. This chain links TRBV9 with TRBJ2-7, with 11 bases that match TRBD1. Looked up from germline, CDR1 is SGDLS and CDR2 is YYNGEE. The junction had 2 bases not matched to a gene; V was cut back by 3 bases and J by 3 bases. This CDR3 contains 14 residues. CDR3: CASSAGTGGYEQYF. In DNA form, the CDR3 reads TGTGCCAGCAGCGCGGGGACAGGGGGCTACGAGCAGTACTTC.

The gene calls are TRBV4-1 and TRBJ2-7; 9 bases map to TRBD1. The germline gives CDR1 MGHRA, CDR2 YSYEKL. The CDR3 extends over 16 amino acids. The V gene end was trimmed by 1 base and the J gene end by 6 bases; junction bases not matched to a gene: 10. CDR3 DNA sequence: TGCGCCAGCAGCCAAGTCGGACAGGGGCTTGGAGGCGAGCAGTACTTC. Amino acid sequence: CASSQVGQGLGGEQYF.

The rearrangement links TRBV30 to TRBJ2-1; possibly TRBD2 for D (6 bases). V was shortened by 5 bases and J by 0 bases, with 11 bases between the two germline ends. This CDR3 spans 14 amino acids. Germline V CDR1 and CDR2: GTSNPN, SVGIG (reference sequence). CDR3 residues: CAWQGLLSYNEQFF. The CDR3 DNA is TGTGCCTGGCAAGGACTACTCTCCTACAATGAGCAGTTCTTC.

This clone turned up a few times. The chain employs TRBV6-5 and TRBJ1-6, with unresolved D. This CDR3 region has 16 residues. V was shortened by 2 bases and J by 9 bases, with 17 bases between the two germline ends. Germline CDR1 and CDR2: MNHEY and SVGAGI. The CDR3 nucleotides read TGTGCCAGCAGTTACGTCCCCGGGGAACATCGTTCACCCCTCCACTTT. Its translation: CASSYVPGEHRSPLHF.

In DNA, the CDR3 is TGTGCCAGCGCGGACCGGGACATTAACTATGGCTACACCTTC. It translates to CASADRDINYGYTF. The V gene is TRBV9, the J gene TRBJ1-2, with D perhaps TRBD1 (6 bases). This CDR3 spans 14 amino acids. Germline loops: CDR1 SGDLS, CDR2 YYNGEE. The germline V and J ends were trimmed by 7 bases and 1 base, with 14 bases remaining between them.

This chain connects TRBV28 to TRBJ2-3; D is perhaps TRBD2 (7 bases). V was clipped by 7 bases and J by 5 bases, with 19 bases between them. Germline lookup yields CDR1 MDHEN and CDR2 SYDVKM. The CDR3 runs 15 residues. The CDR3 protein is CASNVLGGGEDTQYF. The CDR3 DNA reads TGTGCCAGCAACGTGTTAGGGGGGGGTGAAGATACGCAGTATTTT.

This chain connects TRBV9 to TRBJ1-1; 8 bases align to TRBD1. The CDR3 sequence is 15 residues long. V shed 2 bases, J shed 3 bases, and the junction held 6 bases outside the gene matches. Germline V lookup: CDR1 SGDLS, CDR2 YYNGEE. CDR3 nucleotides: TGTGCCAGCAGCGTGCTACAGGGGGGGTACACTGAAGCTTTCTTT. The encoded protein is CASSVLQGGYTEAFF.

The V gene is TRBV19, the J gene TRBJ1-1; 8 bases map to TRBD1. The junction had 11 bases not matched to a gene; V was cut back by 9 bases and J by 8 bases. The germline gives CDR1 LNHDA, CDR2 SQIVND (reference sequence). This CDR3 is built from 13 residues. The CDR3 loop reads CASQLPGQAEAFF. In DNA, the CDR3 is TGTGCCAGCCAACTACCGGGACAGGCGGAAGCTTTCTTT.

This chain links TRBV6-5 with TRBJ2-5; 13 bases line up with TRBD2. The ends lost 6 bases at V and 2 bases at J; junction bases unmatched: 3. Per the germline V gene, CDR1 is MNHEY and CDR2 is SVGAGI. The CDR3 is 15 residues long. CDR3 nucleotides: TGTGCCAGCAGCGGACTAGCGGGGGTACAAGAGACCCAGTACTTC. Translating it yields CASSGLAGVQETQYF.

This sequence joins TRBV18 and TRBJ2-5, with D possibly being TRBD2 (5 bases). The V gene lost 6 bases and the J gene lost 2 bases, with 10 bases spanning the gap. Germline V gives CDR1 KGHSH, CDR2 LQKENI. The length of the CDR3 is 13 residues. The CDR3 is CASSTRQQETQYF. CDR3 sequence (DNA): TGTGCCAGCTCTACTAGACAACAAGAGACCCAGTACTTC. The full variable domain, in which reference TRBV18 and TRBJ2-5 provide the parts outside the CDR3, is NAGVMQNPRHLVRRRGQEARLRCSPMKGHSHVYWYRQLPEEGLKFMVYLQKENIIDESGMPKERFSAEFPKEGPSILRIQQVVRGDSAAYFCASSTRQQETQYFGPGTRLLVL.

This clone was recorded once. The CDR3 loop is CASRKTGDEQFF. The CDR3 nucleotides read TGCGCCAGCAGGAAAACAGGGGATGAGCAGTTCTTC. The genes are TRBV5-1 and TRBJ2-1; 7 nucleotides agree with TRBD1. CDR1 is SGHRS and CDR2 is YFSETQ in the germline V gene. The CDR3 runs to 12 residues. V lost 5 bases to trimming and J lost 8 bases; unmatched junction nucleotides: 4.

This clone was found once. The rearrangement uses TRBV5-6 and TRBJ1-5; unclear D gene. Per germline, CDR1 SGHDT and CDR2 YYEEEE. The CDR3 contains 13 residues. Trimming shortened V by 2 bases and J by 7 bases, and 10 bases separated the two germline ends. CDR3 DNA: TGTGCCAGCAGCTTAGAGGGAGGCCAGCCCCAGCATTTT. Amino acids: CASSLEGGQPQHF. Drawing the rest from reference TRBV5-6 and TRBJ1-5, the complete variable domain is DAGVTQSPTHLIKTRGQQVTLRCSPKSGHDTVSWYQQALGQGPQFIFQYYEEEERQRGNFPDRFSGHQFPNYSSELNVNALLLGDSALYLCASSLEGGQPQHFGDGTRLSIL.

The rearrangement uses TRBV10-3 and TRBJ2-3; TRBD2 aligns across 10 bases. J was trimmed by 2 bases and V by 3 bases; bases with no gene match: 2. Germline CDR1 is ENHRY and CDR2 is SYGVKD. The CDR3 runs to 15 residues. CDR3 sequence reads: CAISETSGVTDTQYF. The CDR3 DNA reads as TGTGCCATCAGTGAAACTAGCGGGGTCACAGATACGCAGTATTTT.

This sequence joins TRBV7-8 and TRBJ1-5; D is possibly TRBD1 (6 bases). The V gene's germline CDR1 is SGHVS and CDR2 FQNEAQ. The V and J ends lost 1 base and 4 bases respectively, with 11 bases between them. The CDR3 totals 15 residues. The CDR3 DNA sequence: TGTGCCAGCAGCTTAGAAGGAAGGGGGAATCAGCCCCAGCATTTT. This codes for CASSLEGRGNQPQHF.

CDR3 bases: TGTGCCAGCAGCGTAGGGGGAGTAATGAACACTGAAGCTTTCTTT. Residues: CASSVGGVMNTEAFF. The chain combines TRBV9 with TRBJ1-1; no firm D call. V dropped 0 bases and J dropped 0 bases, with 9 bases sitting between them. This CDR3 is built from 15 residues. CDR1 is SGDLS, CDR2 YYNGEE, per germline. The full variable domain, completed using reference TRBV9 and TRBJ1-1, is DSGVTQTPKHLITATGQRVTLRCSPRSGDLSVYWYQQSLDQGLQFLIQYYNGEERAKGNILERFSAQQFPDLHSELNLSSLELGDSALYFCASSVGGVMNTEAFFGQGTRLTVV.

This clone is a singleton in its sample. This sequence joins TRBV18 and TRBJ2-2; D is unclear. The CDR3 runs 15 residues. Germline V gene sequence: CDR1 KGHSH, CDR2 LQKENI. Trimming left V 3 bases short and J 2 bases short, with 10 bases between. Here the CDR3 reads CASSPPGPNTGELFF. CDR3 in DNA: TGTGCCAGCTCACCGCCAGGCCCCAACACCGGGGAGCTGTTTTTT.

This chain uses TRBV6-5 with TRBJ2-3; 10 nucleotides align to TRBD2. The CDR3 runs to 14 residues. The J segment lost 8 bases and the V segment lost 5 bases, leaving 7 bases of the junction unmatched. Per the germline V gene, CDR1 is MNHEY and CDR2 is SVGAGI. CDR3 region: CASSRPSGGGTQYF. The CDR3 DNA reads TGTGCCAGCAGTCGTCCAAGCGGGGGGGGTACGCAGTATTTT.

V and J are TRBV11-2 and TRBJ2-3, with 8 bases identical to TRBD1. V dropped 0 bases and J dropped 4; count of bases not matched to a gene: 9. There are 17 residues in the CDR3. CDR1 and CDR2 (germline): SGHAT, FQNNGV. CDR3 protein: CASSLDQTGVLADTQYF. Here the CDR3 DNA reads TGTGCCAGCAGCTTAGACCAGACAGGGGTTTTAGCAGATACGCAGTATTTT.